One and the same sample provided the 27 T cell receptor beta chains below, sequenced in a study of blood T cell repertoires in COVID-19. Generated by immunoSEQ multiplex PCR, the TCRdb table keeps only in-frame clones and is missing some. This table holds approximately 77,000 clones, approximately 80% found once. The sequenced sample consisted of peripheral blood. These receptor sequences come from a woman in her 70s with acute or convalescent COVID-19.

The rearrangement links TRBV18 to TRBJ2-3; D is uncertain. CDR1 is KGHSH and CDR2 is LQKENI in the germline V gene. V shed 5 bases and J shed 0 bases, with 12 bases lying between them. The CDR3 extends over 15 amino acids. The CDR3 DNA is TGTGCCAGCTCATCGAACTCAATCAGCACAGATACGCAGTATTTT. It is translated as CASSSNSISTDTQYF.

The rearrangement uses TRBV5-1 and TRBJ2-2; TRBD1 might be the D (7 bases). V gave up 3 bases and J gave up 1 base, with 16 bases separating them. CDR1 SGHRS and CDR2 YFSETQ come from the germline V gene. The CDR3 spans 17 residues. The CDR3 DNA is TGCGCCAGCAGCTGGCAGGGGGACTTGGGGAACACCGGGGAGCTGTTTTTT. Its translation is CASSWQGDLGNTGELFF.

The rearrangement uses TRBV27 and TRBJ2-3; no firm D call. CDR3 length: 13 amino acids. Germline V gene lookup returns CDR1 MNHEY and CDR2 SMNVEV (reference sequence). V was shortened by 2 bases and J by 1 base, with 4 bases between the two germline ends. CDR3 amino acids: CASSLTRTDTQYF. CDR3 bases: TGTGCCAGCAGTTTAACACGCACAGATACGCAGTATTTT.

V and J are TRBV2 and TRBJ1-5; the match to TRBD1 covers 9 bases. The CDR3 loop spans 15 amino acids. Germline assignment: CDR1 SNHLY and CDR2 FYNNEI. V lost 3 bases to trimming and J lost 4 bases; unmatched junction nucleotides: 4. CDR3 in amino acids: CASSETGGRNQPQHF. CDR3 nucleotides: TGTGCCAGCAGTGAGACAGGGGGTCGGAATCAGCCCCAGCATTTT.

J is TRBJ2-3 and V is TRBV5-1; TRBD2 might be the D (6 bases). This CDR3 has 14 amino acids. Germline CDR1 and CDR2: SGHRS and YFSETQ. V shed 4 bases and J shed 0 bases, with 9 bases lying between them. For the CDR3, the DNA is TGCGCCAGCAGCGGCGGGGCTAGCACAGATACGCAGTATTTT. Translated: CASSGGASTDTQYF. The variable domain in full, with the rest retrieved from reference TRBV5-1 and TRBJ2-3, is KAGVTQTPRYLIKTRGQQVTLSCSPISGHRSVSWYQQTPGQGLQFLFEYFSETQRNKGNFPGRFSGRQFSNSRSEMNVSTLELGDSALYLCASSGGASTDTQYFGPGTRLTVL.

The chain is built from TRBV12-3 or TRBV12-4 and TRBJ1-2; 9 nucleotides agree with TRBD1. The V segment lost 7 bases and the J segment 12 bases; nucleotides outside the gene matches: 9. The CDR3 runs 12 residues. This chain's CDR3 is CASTTLGQGNTF. CDR3 nucleotide sequence: TGTGCCAGCACCACACTGGGACAGGGTAACACCTTC.

This clone was seen just once. The chain uses TRBV21-1 and TRBJ1-2; the table's D call, TRBD1, has no DNA check behind it. TRBV21-1 is annotated as a pseudogene. The CDR3 length is 15 residues. This chain's CDR3 is CASSKGDRVNYGYTF. Here the CDR3 DNA reads TGTGCCAGCAGCAAAGGGGACAGGGTTAACTATGGCTACACCTTC.

The rearrangement joins TRBV7-9 to TRBJ2-2; possible D gene TRBD1, 6 bases. From germline, CDR1 is SEHNR and CDR2 FQNEAQ (reference sequence). This CDR3 has 14 residues. V shed 1 base and J shed 7 bases, with 10 bases lying between them. The CDR3 protein is CASSLGDTSGELFF. CDR3 nucleotides: TGTGCCAGCAGCTTAGGGGACACAAGCGGGGAGCTGTTTTTT.

The gene calls are TRBV18 and TRBJ2-5; the match to TRBD2 covers 7 bases. Germline values: CDR1 KGHSH, CDR2 LQKENI. This CDR3 is 16 amino acids long. The J segment lost 5 bases and the V segment lost 3 bases, leaving 12 bases of the junction unmatched. CDR3 nucleotides: TGTGCCAGCTCACCCTCCGGGACGGGGGGTTGGGAGACCCAGTACTTC. Protein: CASSPSGTGGWETQYF.

The chain is built from TRBV23-1 and TRBJ2-7, with 7 bases identical to TRBD1. TRBV23-1 is filed as an ORF, its function uncertain. With 6 bases clipped from V and 0 bases from J, the junction kept 5 bases outside the gene matches. This CDR3 has 14 residues. CDR3 sequence reads: CASSLDRISYEQYF. As DNA, the CDR3 is TGCGCCAGCAGCCTGGACAGGATCTCCTACGAGCAGTACTTC.

The V call is TRBV9, the J call TRBJ2-1; 9 bases are a match to TRBD2. Trimming cost V 3 bases and J 9 bases; bases outside gene matches: 10. CDR3 length: 15 residues. The V gene's germline CDR1 is SGDLS and CDR2 YYNGEE. The CDR3 DNA reads TGTGCCAGCAGCGCTGGCGGGGGGGCATATATTGAGCAGTTCTTC. This encodes CASSAGGGAYIEQFF.

This clone has only a few counts. This chain connects TRBV19 to TRBJ1-2; unclear D gene. CDR1 and CDR2 from the germline V gene are LNHDA and SQIVND (reference sequence). The CDR3 totals 15 residues. V shed 5 bases and J shed 2 bases, with 15 bases lying between them. The CDR3 DNA reads TGTGCCAGTAGTGACTACCCCAGAGGCAACTATGGCTACACCTTC. It codes for CASSDYPRGNYGYTF.

The rearrangement links TRBV11-2 to TRBJ1-4, with 8 bases that match TRBD1. The germline V gene encodes CDR1 SGHAT and CDR2 FQNNGV. The V segment lost 5 bases and the J segment 5 bases; nucleotides outside the gene matches: 1. The CDR3 runs 13 residues. CDR3 amino acids: CASSRTGNEKLFF. CDR3 bases: TGTGCCAGCAGCCGGACAGGGAATGAAAAACTGTTTTTT.

The V gene is TRBV5-1, the J gene TRBJ1-1, with 7 nucleotides matching TRBD1. Germline V CDR1 and CDR2: SGHRS, YFSETQ. V trimming: 1 base; J trimming: 0 bases; junction bases outside the gene matches: 6. This CDR3 is 16 amino acids long. The chain's CDR3 is CASSLRGGGLNTEAFF. Written as DNA, the CDR3 is TGCGCCAGCAGCTTGAGAGGGGGCGGCCTGAACACTGAAGCTTTCTTT.

In its sample, this clone was seen a few times. V is TRBV25-1 and J is TRBJ2-2, with D possibly matching TRBD1 (6 bases). CDR1 and CDR2 (germline): MGHDK, SYGVNS. V lost 1 base to trimming and J lost 5 bases, with 11 bases between them. This CDR3 comprises 15 residues. The CDR3 region has the DNA TGTGCCAGCAGTGAATGGGCAGGGGAGACCGGGGAGCTGTTTTTT. Translated: CASSEWAGETGELFF.

J is TRBJ2-2 and V is TRBV27; 11 nucleotides match TRBD1. J was trimmed by 0 bases and V by 3 bases; bases with no gene match: 3. Germline loops: CDR1 MNHEY, CDR2 SMNVEV (reference sequence). The CDR3 has 17 residues. The CDR3 region is CASSFGTGGANTGELFF. The CDR3 DNA reads as TGTGCCAGCAGTTTCGGGACAGGGGGTGCGAACACCGGGGAGCTGTTTTTT.

The rearrangement joins TRBV9 to TRBJ2-1; 8 bases line up with TRBD2. The CDR3 has 15 residues. Trimming at V came to 3 bases and at J to 5 bases, leaving 7 bases not matched to a gene. Germline V gene lookup returns CDR1 SGDLS and CDR2 YYNGEE. In DNA, the CDR3 is TGTGCCAGCAGCGGGATGGGCGGGGGGAACAATGAGCAGTTCTTC. As protein: CASSGMGGGNNEQFF.

CDR3 sequence reads: CASSYPGGKDEAFF. The CDR3 region has the DNA TGCGCCAGCAGCTACCCGGGGGGAAAGGATGAAGCTTTCTTT. The chain joins TRBV4-1 to TRBJ1-1; maybe TRBD1 (5 bases). This CDR3 has 14 amino acids. V lost 5 bases to trimming and J lost 7 bases, with 17 bases between them. Per the germline V gene, CDR1 is MGHRA and CDR2 is YSYEKL.

V usage is TRBV5-1 and J usage is TRBJ2-7; 10 nucleotides agree with TRBD1. This CDR3 has 18 amino acids. Germline values: CDR1 SGHRS, CDR2 YFSETQ. With V trimmed by 3 bases and J by 3 bases, 15 bases remained unmatched. The CDR3 DNA sequence: TGCGCCAGCAGCTATGCGCAGGGACAGGGGAATTTCCACTACGAGCAGTACTTC. Protein: CASSYAQGQGNFHYEQYF.

This clone was found once. V is TRBV6-4 and J is TRBJ2-1; 7 bases fit TRBD2. Germline V gene sequence: CDR1 MRHNA, CDR2 SNTAGT. CDR3 length: 15 residues. The V segment lost 2 bases and the J segment 8 bases; nucleotides outside the gene matches: 9. The CDR3 reads CASSDRTGGIDEQFF. The DNA of the CDR3 is TGTGCCAGCAGTGACAGGACGGGGGGAATCGATGAGCAGTTCTTC.

The V call is TRBV6-2 or TRBV6-3, the J call TRBJ1-5; 12 positions agree with TRBD1. Germline assignment: CDR1 MNHEY and CDR2 SVGEGT. Trimming removed 4 bases from V and 0 bases from J; junction bases left unmatched: 16. The CDR3 covers 21 residues. The CDR3 nucleotides are TGTGCCAGCAGTTTTTCACGGGACAGGGGGCGCGGCAGTAATAGCAATCAGCCCCAGCATTTT. It specifies CASSFSRDRGRGSNSNQPQHF.

This sequence joins TRBV27 and TRBJ2-5; 9 nucleotides align to TRBD1. V lost 3 bases to trimming and J lost 2 bases; unmatched junction nucleotides: 4. Germline V CDR1 and CDR2: MNHEY, SMNVEV (reference sequence). CDR3 length equals 15 residues. The CDR3 sequence: CASSLRGTGQETQYF. The DNA for the CDR3 is TGTGCCAGCAGTTTGAGGGGGACAGGGCAAGAGACCCAGTACTTC.

The rearrangement uses TRBV7-2 and TRBJ2-1, with D hard to call. The CDR3 is 15 residues long. Germline V gene sequence: CDR1 SGHTA, CDR2 FQGNSA. V gave up 1 base and J gave up 2 bases, with 9 bases separating them. CDR3 loop: CASSLVAVPYNEQFF. In nucleotides, the CDR3 is TGTGCCAGCAGCTTAGTTGCGGTCCCCTACAATGAGCAGTTCTTC.

This clone appeared a single time. The V and J genes are TRBV6-2 or TRBV6-3 and TRBJ1-5, with D tentatively TRBD1 (6 bases). CDR3 length equals 14 residues. V was trimmed by 5 bases and J by 5 bases, leaving 13 bases between them. The germline V gene encodes CDR1 MNHEY and CDR2 SVGEGT. CDR3 region: CASSQTGIDQPQHF. The CDR3 nucleotides read TGTGCCAGCAGTCAAACAGGGATCGATCAGCCCCAGCATTTT.

The CDR3 is CASSQGQGGTEAFF. The CDR3 DNA follows: TGCGCCAGCAGCCAAGGACAGGGAGGCACTGAAGCTTTCTTT. J is TRBJ1-1 and V is TRBV4-3; TRBD1 aligns across 7 bases. This CDR3 contains 14 residues. CDR1 is LGHNA and CDR2 is YSLEER in the germline V gene. V lost 1 base to trimming and J lost 4 bases; unmatched junction nucleotides: 3.

This clone was seen a few times. This sequence joins TRBV19 and TRBJ1-1; 7 nucleotides line up with TRBD1. The J segment lost 4 bases and the V segment lost 7 bases, leaving 6 bases of the junction unmatched. The CDR3 extends over 13 amino acids. CDR1 and CDR2 from the germline V gene are LNHDA and SQIVND (reference sequence). Here the CDR3 reads CASTTTGVTEAFF. The CDR3 region has the DNA TGTGCCAGTACCACAACAGGGGTCACTGAAGCTTTCTTT.

The chain recombines TRBV6-5 with TRBJ1-2; 7 bases are shared with TRBD1. Germline trimming cut 2 bases from V and 4 bases from J; bases unmatched to any gene: 7. The germline V gene encodes CDR1 MNHEY and CDR2 SVGAGI. CDR3 size: 15 residues. The CDR3 sequence: CASSYNRGRAYGYTF. The CDR3 nucleotides read TGTGCCAGCAGTTACAACAGGGGTAGGGCCTATGGCTACACCTTC.